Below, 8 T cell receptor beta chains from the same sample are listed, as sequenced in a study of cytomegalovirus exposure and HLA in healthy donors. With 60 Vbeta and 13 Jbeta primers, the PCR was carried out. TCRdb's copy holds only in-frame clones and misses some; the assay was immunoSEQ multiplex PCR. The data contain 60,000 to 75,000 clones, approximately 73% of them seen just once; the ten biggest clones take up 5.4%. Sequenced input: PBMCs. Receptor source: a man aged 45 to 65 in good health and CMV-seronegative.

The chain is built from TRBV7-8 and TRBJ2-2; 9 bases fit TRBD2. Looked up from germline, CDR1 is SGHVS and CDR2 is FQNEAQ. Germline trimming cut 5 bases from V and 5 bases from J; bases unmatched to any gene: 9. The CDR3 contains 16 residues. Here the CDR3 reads CASSPRAGGPTGELFF. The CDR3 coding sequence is TGTGCCAGCAGCCCGCGGGCGGGGGGGCCGACCGGGGAGCTGTTTTTT.

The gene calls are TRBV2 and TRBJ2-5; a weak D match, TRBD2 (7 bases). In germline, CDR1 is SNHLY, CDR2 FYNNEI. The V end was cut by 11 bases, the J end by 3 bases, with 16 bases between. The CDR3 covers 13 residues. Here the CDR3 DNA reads TGTGCCGGCCGGGGGGCGGGGGAAGAGACCCAGTACTTC. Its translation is CAGRGAGEETQYF.

CDR3 residues: CASSQGGGSGETQYF. CDR3 coding DNA: TGTGCCAGCAGTCAAGGGGGGGGAAGCGGAGAGACCCAGTACTTC. This chain connects TRBV9 to TRBJ2-5; weak D call: TRBD2 (7 bases). Germline V CDR1 and CDR2: SGDLS, YYNGEE. Trimming cost V 5 bases and J 4 bases, with 18 bases left between them. CDR3 length equals 15 residues.

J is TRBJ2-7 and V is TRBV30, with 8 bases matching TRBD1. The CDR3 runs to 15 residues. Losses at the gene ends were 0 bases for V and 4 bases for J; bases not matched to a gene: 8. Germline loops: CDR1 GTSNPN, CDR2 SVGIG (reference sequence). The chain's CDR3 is CAWSVGDRLPYEQYF. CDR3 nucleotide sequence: TGTGCCTGGAGTGTCGGGGACAGGTTACCTTACGAGCAGTACTTC.

The CDR3 sequence is CASSLRPGRTEAFF. CDR3 DNA sequence: TGTGCCAGCAGCCTTCGACCGGGTCGGACTGAAGCTTTCTTT. This chain links TRBV6-5 with TRBJ1-1; no reliable D call. CDR1 MNHEY and CDR2 SVGAGI come from the germline V gene. The CDR3 contains 14 residues. Trimming took off 6 bases at V and 5 bases at J, with 16 bases between the two ends.

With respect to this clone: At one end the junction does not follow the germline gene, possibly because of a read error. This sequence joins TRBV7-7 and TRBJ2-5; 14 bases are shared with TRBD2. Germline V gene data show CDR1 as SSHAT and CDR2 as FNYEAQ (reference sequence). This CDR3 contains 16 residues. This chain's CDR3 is CASSSRLAGGRETQYF. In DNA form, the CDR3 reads TGTGCTAGCAGCTCCCGACTAGCGGGGGGGCGAGAGACCCAGTACTTC.

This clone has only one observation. The CDR3 nucleotides read TGTGCCACCAGCAGGCGGGGGCCGGACACTGAAGCTTTCTTT. Its translation is CATSRRGPDTEAFF. This rearrangement joins TRBV15 to TRBJ1-1; D possibly corresponds to TRBD1 (6 bases). The CDR3 covers 14 residues. V was clipped by 3 bases and J by 3 bases, with 11 bases between them. CDR1 LNHNV and CDR2 YYDKDF come from the germline V gene (reference sequence).

The CDR3 DNA follows: TGTGCCAGCAGCAACAGGGGTGGAGGTAATCAGCCCCAGCATTTT. It specifies CASSNRGGGNQPQHF. The chain has TRBV6-5 and TRBJ1-5; 7 bases line up with TRBD1. CDR3 length: 15 amino acids. The germline gives CDR1 MNHEY, CDR2 SVGAGI. J gave up 4 bases and V 6 bases, and 9 bases lay outside the gene matches.